Listed here are 17 T cell receptor beta chains from one sample, sequenced in a study of chemoradiotherapy in HPV16-positive cancers. Some clones are missing from TCRdb's copy, which holds only in-frame ones; the method was immunoSEQ multiplex PCR. Among 9,500 to 15,000 clones listed, roughly 64% were seen once. This material was acquired from a patient who underwent chemoradiotherapy. These receptors came from a human donor with HPV-associated anogenital cancer.

This clone came up a few times. V gene TRBV7-9 combines with J gene TRBJ1-2; D is undetermined. Germline loops: CDR1 SEHNR, CDR2 FQNEAQ (reference sequence). V dropped 3 bases and J dropped 0 bases, with 8 bases sitting between them. The length of the CDR3 is 14 residues. CDR3 sequence: CASSFDPSNYGYTF. CDR3 DNA: TGTGCCAGCAGCTTCGATCCGTCTAACTATGGCTACACCTTC.

The chain employs TRBV2 and TRBJ1-5; the D is unclear. The germline CDR1 and CDR2 sequences are SNHLY and FYNNEI. The CDR3 has 13 residues. V was pared by 1 base and J by 1 base, with 2 bases between. The CDR3 region is CASSEVSNQPQHF. DNA for the CDR3: TGTGCCAGCAGTGAAGTGAGCAATCAGCCCCAGCATTTT.

The chain combines TRBV2 with TRBJ2-7; D tentatively fits TRBD1 or TRBD2 (5 bases each). Germline-derived CDR1 and CDR2 are SNHLY and FYNNEI. This CDR3 is built from 14 residues. The V gene lost 6 bases and the J gene lost 3 bases, with 15 bases spanning the gap. The CDR3 region is CASSRDGLGYEQYF. The DNA of the CDR3 is TGTGCCAGCAGCCGGGACGGATTAGGCTACGAGCAGTACTTC.

This chain joins TRBV27 and TRBJ1-2; 8 bases match TRBD1. This CDR3 is 15 amino acids long. V trimming: 5 bases; J trimming: 7 bases; junction bases outside the gene matches: 12. Germline values: CDR1 MNHEY, CDR2 SMNVEV (reference sequence). The CDR3 reads CASSAMTGARSGYTF. CDR3 DNA: TGTGCCAGCAGTGCGATGACAGGGGCCCGAAGTGGCTACACCTTC.

The V and J genes are TRBV27 and TRBJ2-7; 9 bases are a match to TRBD2. After removal of 4 bases from V and 4 bases from J, the junction contained 5 bases not matched to a gene. The CDR3 has 14 residues. In germline, CDR1 is MNHEY, CDR2 SMNVEV (reference sequence). Written as DNA, the CDR3 is TGTGCCAGCAGTTCCGTGACTAGCGGATACGAGCAGTACTTC. Protein product: CASSSVTSGYEQYF.

This chain joins TRBV2 and TRBJ1-2, with D unclear. This CDR3 has 14 residues. The V end lost 2 bases, the J end lost 0 bases, and 7 bases lay between the germline ends. CDR1 and CDR2 (germline): SNHLY, FYNNEI. CDR3 sequence (DNA): TGTGCCAGCAGTGAAAGGGTCCCTAACTATGGCTACACCTTC. It codes for CASSERVPNYGYTF.

Concerning this clone itself: A read error is likely, as this CDR3 ends without the conserved phenylalanine or tryptophan. The limits of the CDR3 on the DNA are not certain, so only TCRdb's listed CDR3 is given. The J gene is TRBJ1-1, the V gene TRBV29-1; TRBD1, the D gene given by the table, was not confirmed from the DNA. Ends included, the CDR3 has 14 residues. CDR1 is SQVTM and CDR2 is ANQGSEA in the germline V gene. CDR3 loop: CSVESGTGGAGPVL.

The chain uses TRBV5-4 and TRBJ1-1; D not certain. The CDR3 totals 14 residues. Trimming cost V 3 bases and J 1 base, with 10 bases left between them. Germline CDR1 is SGHNT and CDR2 is YYREEE (reference sequence). The CDR3: CASSSRMPNTEAFF. The CDR3 nucleotides read TGTGCCAGCAGCTCCCGAATGCCGAACACTGAAGCTTTCTTT.

For the CDR3, the DNA is TGCGCCAGCAGCTTGGATGGGGGAGCTCCTGGAAACACCATATATTTT. This encodes CASSLDGGAPGNTIYF. The chain joins TRBV5-1 to TRBJ1-3; D perhaps matches TRBD1 (5 bases). The CDR3 extends over 16 amino acids. Trimming removed 0 bases from V and 2 bases from J, with 12 bases in between. CDR1 SGHRS and CDR2 YFSETQ come from the germline V gene.

The chain links TRBV5-1 to TRBJ2-1; 8 nucleotides line up with TRBD2. This CDR3 comprises 16 residues. Trimming at V came to 1 base and at J to 10 bases, leaving 13 bases not matched to a gene. Germline-derived CDR1 and CDR2 are SGHRS and YFSETQ. Here the CDR3 reads CASSLRGADSGVEQFF. CDR3 bases: TGCGCCAGCAGCTTGCGCGGGGCCGATAGCGGGGTGGAGCAGTTCTTC.

This clone came up once. The chain recombines TRBV29-1 with TRBJ1-1; D not resolved. From germline, CDR1 is SQVTM and CDR2 ANQGSEA. V lost 4 bases and J lost 3, with 3 bases in between. The CDR3 has 10 amino acids. This chain's CDR3 is CSVAHTEAFF. Here the CDR3 DNA reads TGCAGCGTTGCCCACACTGAAGCTTTCTTT.

The chain is built from TRBV19 and TRBJ1-2; 7 nucleotides match TRBD1. With V trimmed by 4 bases and J by 7 bases, 6 bases remained unmatched. The CDR3 is 13 amino acids. Per the germline V gene, CDR1 is LNHDA and CDR2 is SQIVND (reference sequence). CDR3 in DNA: TGTGCCAGTAGTAGTGACAGGGAAGCTGGCTACACCTTC. Translation: CASSSDREAGYTF.

This chain connects TRBV27 to TRBJ2-7; no definite D call. Trimming cost V 5 bases and J 3 bases, with 11 bases left between them. Germline-derived CDR1 and CDR2 are MNHEY and SMNVEV (reference sequence). The CDR3 sequence is 13 residues long. CDR3 sequence: CASSPPNNYEQYF. The CDR3 nucleotides read TGTGCCAGCAGTCCCCCTAACAACTACGAGCAGTACTTC.

The table lists this clone with a few counts. CDR3 amino acids: CASSQDRPRGGERGSPLHF. The CDR3 region has the DNA TGTGCCAGCAGCCAAGATCGGCCCCGGGGTGGAGAAAGGGGGTCACCCCTCCACTTT. The rearrangement joins TRBV14 to TRBJ1-6, with D possibly matching TRBD1 (6 bases). The CDR3 sequence is 19 residues long. Trimming took off 0 bases at V and 10 bases at J, with 25 bases between the two ends. Germline lookup yields CDR1 SGHDN and CDR2 FVKESK. The whole variable domain, remainder taken from reference TRBV14 and TRBJ1-6, is EAGVTQFPSHSVIEKGQTVTLRCDPISGHDNLYWYRRVMGKEIKFLLHFVKESKQDESGMPNNRFLAERTGGTYSTLKVQPAELEDSGVYFCASSQDRPRGGERGSPLHFGNGTRLTVT.

The table lists this clone with a few counts. The gene calls are TRBV5-1 and TRBJ1-1, with D hard to call. Trimming shortened V by 5 bases and J by 4 bases, and 18 bases separated the two germline ends. Germline lookup yields CDR1 SGHRS and CDR2 YFSETQ. The CDR3 is made up of 15 amino acids. This CDR3 is CASRTRLGNGTEAFF. The CDR3 bases are TGCGCCAGCAGAACAAGGCTGGGCAATGGCACTGAAGCTTTCTTT.

This clone appeared a single time. This chain links TRBV19 with TRBJ2-1, with D perhaps matching TRBD1 (6 bases). This CDR3 comprises 16 residues. The V and J ends lost 1 base and 4 bases respectively, with 14 bases between them. Per the germline V gene, CDR1 is LNHDA and CDR2 is SQIVND (reference sequence). CDR3 loop: CASSIVRGAQYNEQFF. The CDR3 DNA reads as TGTGCCAGTAGTATAGTCAGGGGCGCGCAGTACAATGAGCAGTTCTTC. Looking up the rest from reference TRBV19 and TRBJ2-1 gives the full variable domain: DGGITQSPKYLFRKEGQNVTLSCEQNLNHDAMYWYRQDPGQGLRLIYYSQIVNDFQKGDIAEGYSVSREKKESFPLTVTSAQKNPTAFYLCASSIVRGAQYNEQFFGPGTRLTVL.

This chain uses TRBV23-1 with TRBJ2-5, with D uncertain. TRBV23-1 is an ORF; its function is uncertain. CDR3 size: 16 residues. Trimming left V 9 bases short and J 0 bases short, with 20 bases between. DNA for the CDR3: TGCGCCAGGAGGCCTTTTGAACAACCGTACCAAGAGACCCAGTACTTC. Translated, it gives CARRPFEQPYQETQYF.